This TCR beta chain was sequenced in a study of shared clonotypes between healthy human individuals. For the study at large: Participating donors consisted of two women and a few men aged 18 to 49.

Genomic DNA of every subset was divided equally among multiple immunoSEQ plates. The data were produced by immunoSEQ multiplex PCR, yet TCRdb's version contains in-frame clones alone and is incomplete. This sample has roughly 2.5 million clones, with over 85% found just once. Germline V gene lookup returns CDR1 SNHLY and CDR2 FYNNEI. The V gene lost 5 bases and the J gene lost 8 bases, with 13 bases spanning the gap. CDR3 size: 13 residues. V usage is TRBV2 and J usage is TRBJ2-1; TRBD2 might be the D (6 bases). Input material: naive CD4+ T cells sorted from blood. As for subset: CD45RA+ positively selected. The source is a man between 18 and 29 years old in good health. CDR3 region: CASSLPSDHEQFF. CDR3 bases: TGTGCCAGCAGTTTACCTAGCGACCATGAGCAGTTCTTC.